This paragraph reports one TCR beta chain. Its antigen remains unidentified. The sample is drawn from a study of shared clonotypes between healthy human individuals. TCRdb's table, derived via immunoSEQ multiplex PCR, lists solely in-frame clones and lacks some. The sample includes about 2 million clones, approximately 94% of them seen just once. Naive CD8 cells comprised CD45RO-negative, CCR7-positively selected cells, excluding terminally differentiated effector memory CD45RA+ cells. Free of recent acute infections or vaccinations, the donors were healthy HIV-negative adults. CDR3 length: 14 residues. The germline V gene has CDR1 SQVTM and CDR2 ANQGSEA. The junction had 6 bases not matched to a gene; V was cut back by 2 bases and J by 5 bases. Study findings and constraints: The four-donor shared clonotypes exceeded non-shared clonotypes in generation probability, with non-shared ones scoring lower. On the whole, naive subsets had larger estimated richness than memory subsets had. Sampling used blood alone; tissue repertoires probably differ.

This chain joins TRBV29-1 and TRBJ2-5; 9 positions match TRBD1. The receptor's source is a young man in good health. The specimen sequenced was naive CD8+ T cells sorted from blood. The DNA of the CDR3 is TGCAGCGTTGAACTTTGGGACAGGGTCGAGACCCAGTACTTC. Encoded protein: CSVELWDRVETQYF.